The 20 T cell receptor beta chains listed next were all sequenced from one sample in a study of tumor-infiltrating lymphocytes in primary liver carcinoma. Joint extraction of RNA and DNA used about 17-31 mg of bulk tissue that was unsorted. A constant-region primer primed TCR beta cDNA synthesis from 500 to 550 ng of total RNA. Slightly modified ARM-PCR served as the procedure for the TCR beta libraries. These libraries came from three rounds of nested multiplex PCR. Two initial PCR rounds of around 9 cycles each paired TRBV1-TRBV30 forward primers with a C-beta reverse primer. TCRdb reprocessed the multiplex PCR reads with MiXCR, giving one entry per CDR3 protein. The repertoire has tens of thousands of distinct CDR3 sequences, 80% of them found once; the top ten carry roughly 35%. Sequenced: liver tumor tissue from sampling region 2. Subset given: tumor region T2, inferior pole. The receptors derive from a woman aged 25-40 years with primary liver carcinoma and hepatitis B virus infection.

As regards this clonotype: Sequence at one end of the junction differs from germline and may be a read error. CDR3 DNA sequence: TGTACCAGCAGTGGTCAGGACGGGTGCTACAATGAGCAGTTCTTC. Residues: CTSSGQDGCYNEQFF. The chain employs TRBV6-1 and TRBJ2-1; D is unresolved. The germline CDR1 and CDR2 sequences are MNHNS and SASEGT. The CDR3 length is 15 residues.

Remarks on this clonotype: An end of the junction differs from the germline gene, which may be a read error. The chain is built from TRBV20-1 and TRBJ2-1; weak D call: TRBD2 (5 bases). This CDR3 is 15 amino acids long. CDR1 is DFQATT and CDR2 is SNEGSKA in the germline V gene (reference sequence). The CDR3 here is CSAIALATSYNEHFF. CDR3 coding DNA: TGCAGTGCTATTGCGCTAGCAACCTCCTACAATGAGCACTTCTTC.

About this clonotype: This CDR3 fails to terminate in the conserved phenylalanine or tryptophan, so it likely reflects a read error. The V gene is TRBV6-5, the J gene TRBJ2-2; D unclear. Germline values: CDR1 MNHEY, CDR2 SVGAGI. This CDR3 is built from 15 residues. CDR3: CVSSPEYRSAGELFS. The DNA of the CDR3 is TGTGTCAGCAGTCCCGAGTACCGTTCGGCCGGAGAGCTGTTTTCT.

On this clonotype: This may come from a read error, since a much larger clone is one base off. The V call is TRBV7-9, the J call TRBJ2-2, with TRBD1 as a possible D gene (6 bases). The CDR3 extends over 19 amino acids. Germline-derived CDR1 and CDR2 are SEHNR and FQNEAQ (reference sequence). CDR3: CVSSLWDQGKNFLTGELFF. In nucleotides, the CDR3 is TGTGTCAGCAGCCTGTGGGACCAGGGGAAGAACTTCTTAACCGGGGAGCTGTTTTTT. Full variable domain (remainder filled in from reference TRBV7-9 and TRBJ2-2): DTGVSQNPRHKITKRGQNVTFRCDPISEHNRLYWYRQTLGQGPEFLTYFQNEAQLEKSRLLSDRFSAERPKGSFSTLEIQRTEQGDSAMYLCVSSLWDQGKNFLTGELFFGEGSRLTVL.

This clonotype was counted a single time. At one end, the junction sequence differs from germline, possibly due to a read error. The chain couples TRBV6-1 to TRBJ2-1; 7 bases agree with TRBD1. The CDR3 is 15 residues long. Germline V gene data show CDR1 as MNHNS and CDR2 as SASEGT. CDR3 in amino acids: CVSSGQDRSYDEQFF. The CDR3, as DNA: TGTGTCAGCAGTGGACAGGACAGGTCCTACGATGAGCAGTTCTTC.

In its sample, this clonotype was seen a few times. This chain joins TRBV4-3 and TRBJ2-7, with D possibly matching TRBD2 (5 bases). The ends were cut back, 2 bases at V and 7 bases at J, with 18 bases in the middle. The V gene's germline CDR1 is LGHNA and CDR2 YSLEER. The CDR3 sequence is 15 residues long. CDR3 bases: TGCGCCAGCAGCCAAAATCGATGGACGGGGTGGGAGCAGTACTTC. This encodes CASSQNRWTGWEQYF.

Remarks on this clonotype: The junction does not match germline at one end; this may be a read error. The rearrangement joins TRBV12-3 or TRBV12-4 to TRBJ2-1, with 9 nucleotides matching TRBD2. The CDR3 runs 15 residues. Here the CDR3 reads CVSSLSGTSRLEQFF. CDR3 DNA sequence: TGTGTCAGCAGCCTGTCTGGGACTAGCAGACTTGAGCAGTTCTTC.

The V and J genes are TRBV5-5 and TRBJ1-4; D not resolved. In germline, CDR1 is SGHKS, CDR2 YYEKEE (reference sequence). V shed 0 bases and J shed 4 bases, with 22 bases lying between them. This CDR3 has 19 residues. The CDR3: CASSLGLRGRVAINEKLFF. In nucleotides, the CDR3 is TGTGCCAGCAGCTTGGGGTTACGCGGACGGGTTGCAATTAATGAAAAACTGTTTTTT. Drawing the rest from reference TRBV5-5 and TRBJ1-4, the complete variable domain is DAGVTQSPTHLIKTRGQQVTLRCSPISGHKSVSWYQQVLGQGPQFIFQYYEKEERGRGNFPDRFSARQFPNYSSELNVNALLLGDSALYLCASSLGLRGRVAINEKLFFGSGTQLSVL.

A single count supports this clonotype. Mismatch with germline at one junction end may stem from a read error. The rearrangement joins TRBV6-2 or TRBV6-3 to TRBJ1-5; D may be TRBD1 (6 bases). The CDR3 consists of 13 residues. Germline CDR1 and CDR2: MNHEY and SVGEGT. This CDR3 reads CASSYRDNQPQNF. As DNA, the CDR3 is TGTGCCAGTAGTTACAGGGACAATCAGCCCCAGAATTTT.

Regarding this clonotype: Germline is not matched at one junction end, which may reflect a read error. CDR3: CTSSARARGRKRWSNTEAFF. CDR3 sequence (DNA): TGTACCAGCAGCGCTCGAGCCAGGGGGCGCAAGAGGTGGAGTAATACTGAAGCTTTCTTT. J is TRBJ1-1 and V is TRBV11-2, with 8 bases that match TRBD1. Looked up from germline, CDR1 is SGHAT and CDR2 is FQNNGV. The CDR3 length is 20 residues. The whole variable domain, filled in from reference TRBV11-2 and TRBJ1-1, reads EAGVAQSPRYKIIEKRQSVAFWCNPISGHATLYWYQQILGQGPKLLIQFQNNGVVDDSQLPKDRFSAERLKGVDSTLKIQPAKLEDSAVYLCTSSARARGRKRWSNTEAFFGQGTRLTVV.

As for this clonotype: Its ends do not fully match the called genes, so a read error is possible. The chain combines TRBV4-2 with TRBJ2-7; perhaps TRBD2 as D (5 bases). Per germline, CDR1 LGHNA and CDR2 YNFKEQ. The CDR3 spans 15 residues. The CDR3 protein is CASSQDWTGSYKQYF. The CDR3 region has the DNA TGTGCCAGCAGTCAAGACTGGACGGGGTCTTACAAGCAGTACTTC.

This chain links TRBV4-3 with TRBJ2-1, with 7 positions matching TRBD2. With the DNA end fitting TRBJ2-7 better, the J assignment may be wrong. The length of the CDR3 is 16 residues. Germline-derived CDR1 and CDR2 are LGHNA and YSLEER. The CDR3 DNA follows: TGCGCCAGCAGCCAAGAAGCGGGAAGCTCCTATAATGAGCAGTACTTC. It codes for CASSQEAGSSYNEQYF.

On this clonotype: One end of the junction is discordant with germline, which a read error may explain. The rearrangement joins TRBV6-1 to TRBJ1-2; D gene unclear. The germline gives CDR1 MNHNS, CDR2 SASEGT. The CDR3 is made up of 18 amino acids. For the CDR3, the DNA is TGTGCCATCAATGAACGGTTCCTGGTCCTTATATCTAACTATGGATACACCTTC. Translated: CAINERFLVLISNYGYTF.

Remarks on this clonotype: Here the CDR3 omits its conserved ending phenylalanine or tryptophan, so a read error is the likely source. The chain links TRBV11-2 to TRBJ2-5, with a possible D match to TRBD1 (6 bases). Germline CDR1 and CDR2: SGHAT and FQNNGV. This CDR3 region has 13 residues. CDR3 region: CDSSPGQIETQYL. CDR3 DNA: TGTGACAGCAGCCCTGGACAGATAGAGACCCAGTACTTA.

A remark on this clonotype: This may be a read error: a much more frequent sequence differs by one nucleotide. The chain is built from TRBV7-2 and TRBJ1-1; the D gene is possibly TRBD1 (6 bases). The CDR3 covers 18 residues. In germline, CDR1 is SGHTA, CDR2 FQGNSA. The CDR3 sequence: CASSPRLRGMSMNIEAFF. CDR3 bases: TGTGCCAGCAGCCCTCGACTGAGGGGGATGAGCATGAACATTGAAGCTTTCTTT.

Comment on this clonotype: The CDR3 carries no conserved terminal phenylalanine or tryptophan, so it likely arises from a read error. The V call is TRBV29-1, the J call TRBJ2-7; possibly TRBD1 for D (5 bases). The CDR3 has 12 residues. Germline lookup yields CDR1 SQVTM and CDR2 ANQGSEA. V was clipped by 2 bases and J by 1 base, with 6 bases between them. The CDR3 here is CSVETGSYEQYL. The CDR3 nucleotides are TGCAGCGTTGAAACAGGTTCCTACGAGCAGTACTTA.

With regard to this clonotype: Compared with germline, one end of the junction differs, possibly owing to a read error. This chain uses TRBV6-5 with TRBJ1-1; TRBD1 matches at 7 bases. The CDR3 contains 13 residues. CDR1 MNHEY and CDR2 SVGAGI come from the germline V gene. The CDR3 DNA sequence: TGTGGCAGCAATCAACAGGGGTCAATTGAAGCTCTCTTT. Protein: CGSNQQGSIEALF.

This clonotype was found a few times. The V gene is TRBV7-2, the J gene TRBJ1-3; D is possibly TRBD1 (6 bases). The CDR3 length is 17 residues. Germline V gene sequence: CDR1 SGHTA, CDR2 FQGNSA. The V and J ends lost 1 base and 4 bases respectively, with 17 bases between them. The DNA for the CDR3 is TGTGCCAGCAGCTTAGGGCAGGGGATCGCGGCAGGAAACACCATATATTTT. Protein sequence: CASSLGQGIAAGNTIYF.

This clonotype was seen many times. The rearrangement uses TRBV7-2 and TRBJ2-1; 8 nucleotides agree with TRBD2. With V trimmed by 2 bases and J by 4 bases, 10 bases remained unmatched. The CDR3 consists of 17 residues. Per the germline V gene, CDR1 is SGHTA and CDR2 is FQGNSA. CDR3 coding DNA: TGTGCCAGCAGCTTACAATCAGCGGGGGTTAGTTACAATGAGCAGTTCTTC. This codes for CASSLQSAGVSYNEQFF.

This clonotype was detected only once. The final CDR3 position lacks the conserved phenylalanine or tryptophan, pointing to a likely read error. The chain employs TRBV6-1 and TRBJ1-5, with D maybe TRBD1 (5 bases). Trimming pared 11 bases from V and 9 bases from J, leaving 26 bases between. The CDR3 is 15 residues long. CDR1 and CDR2 (germline): MNHNS, SASEGT. The CDR3 reads CADSPPTRERRPQHS. CDR3 nucleotide sequence: TGTGCCGACAGTCCCCCCACAAGGGAGAGGCGGCCCCAGCATTCT.